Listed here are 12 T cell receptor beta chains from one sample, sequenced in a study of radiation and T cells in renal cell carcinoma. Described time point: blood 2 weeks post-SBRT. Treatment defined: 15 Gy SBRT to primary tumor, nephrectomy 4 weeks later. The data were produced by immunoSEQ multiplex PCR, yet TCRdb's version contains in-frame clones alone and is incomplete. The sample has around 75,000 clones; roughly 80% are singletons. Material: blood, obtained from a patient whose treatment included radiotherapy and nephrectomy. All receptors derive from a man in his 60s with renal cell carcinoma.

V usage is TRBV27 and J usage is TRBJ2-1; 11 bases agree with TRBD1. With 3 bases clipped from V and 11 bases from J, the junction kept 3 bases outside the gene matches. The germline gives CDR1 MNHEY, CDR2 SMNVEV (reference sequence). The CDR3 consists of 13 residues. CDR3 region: CASSFRDRGKQFF. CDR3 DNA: TGTGCCAGCAGTTTCCGGGACAGGGGGAAGCAGTTCTTC.

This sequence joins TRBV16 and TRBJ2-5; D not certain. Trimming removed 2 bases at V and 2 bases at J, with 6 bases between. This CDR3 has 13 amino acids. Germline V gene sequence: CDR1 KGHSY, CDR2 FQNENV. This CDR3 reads CASSQVSQETQYF. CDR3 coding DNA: TGTGCCAGCAGCCAAGTGTCTCAAGAGACCCAGTACTTC.

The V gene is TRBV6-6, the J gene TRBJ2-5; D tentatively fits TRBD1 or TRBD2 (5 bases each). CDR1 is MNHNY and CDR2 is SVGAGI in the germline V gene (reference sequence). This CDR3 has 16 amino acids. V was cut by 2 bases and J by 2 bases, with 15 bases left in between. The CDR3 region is CASSYDGGANQETQYF. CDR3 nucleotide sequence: TGTGCCAGCAGTTACGATGGGGGAGCGAATCAAGAGACCCAGTACTTC.

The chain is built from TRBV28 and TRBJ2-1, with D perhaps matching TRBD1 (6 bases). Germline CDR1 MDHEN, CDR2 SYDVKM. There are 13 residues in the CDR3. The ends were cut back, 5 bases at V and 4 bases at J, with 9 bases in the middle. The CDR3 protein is CASSGQIYNEQFF. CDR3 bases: TGTGCCAGCAGTGGACAGATATACAATGAGCAGTTCTTC.

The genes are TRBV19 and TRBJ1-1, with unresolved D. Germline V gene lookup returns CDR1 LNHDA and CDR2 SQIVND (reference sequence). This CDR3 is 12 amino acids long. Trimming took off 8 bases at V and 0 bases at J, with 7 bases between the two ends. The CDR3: CASRSLNTEAFF. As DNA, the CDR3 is TGTGCCAGTCGGAGCCTGAACACTGAAGCTTTCTTT.

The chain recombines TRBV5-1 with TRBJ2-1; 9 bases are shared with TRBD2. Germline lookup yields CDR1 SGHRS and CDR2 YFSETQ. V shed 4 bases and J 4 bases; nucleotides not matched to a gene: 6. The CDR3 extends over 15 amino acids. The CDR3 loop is CASSPRTSVYNEQFF. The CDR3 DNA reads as TGCGCCAGCAGCCCGAGGACTAGCGTGTACAATGAGCAGTTCTTC.

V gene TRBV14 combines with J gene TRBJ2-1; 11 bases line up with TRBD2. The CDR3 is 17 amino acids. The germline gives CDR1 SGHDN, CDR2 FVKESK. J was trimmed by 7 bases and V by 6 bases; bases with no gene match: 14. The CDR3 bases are TGTGCCAGCAGTCAACTAGCGGGAGCGCCCCTTGGGAATGAGCAGTTCTTC. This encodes CASSQLAGAPLGNEQFF.

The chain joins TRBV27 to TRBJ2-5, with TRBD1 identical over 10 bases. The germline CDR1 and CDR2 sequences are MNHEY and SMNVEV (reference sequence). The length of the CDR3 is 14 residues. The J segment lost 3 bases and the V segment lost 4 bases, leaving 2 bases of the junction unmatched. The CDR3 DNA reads TGTGCCAGCAGTTGGACAGGGGGAAAAGAGACCCAGTACTTC. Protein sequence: CASSWTGGKETQYF.

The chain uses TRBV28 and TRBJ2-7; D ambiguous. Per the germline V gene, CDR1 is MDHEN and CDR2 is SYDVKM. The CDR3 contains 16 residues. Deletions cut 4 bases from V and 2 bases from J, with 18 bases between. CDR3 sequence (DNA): TGTGCCAGCAGTTCTATCATCGACGGGTACGCCTACGAGCAGTACTTC. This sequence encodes CASSSIIDGYAYEQYF.

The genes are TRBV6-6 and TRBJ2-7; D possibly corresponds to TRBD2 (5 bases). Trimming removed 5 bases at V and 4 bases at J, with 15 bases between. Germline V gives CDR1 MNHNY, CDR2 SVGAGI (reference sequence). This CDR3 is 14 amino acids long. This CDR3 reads CASSIGPGGYEQYF. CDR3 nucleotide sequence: TGTGCCAGCAGTATCGGACCAGGAGGTTACGAGCAGTACTTC.

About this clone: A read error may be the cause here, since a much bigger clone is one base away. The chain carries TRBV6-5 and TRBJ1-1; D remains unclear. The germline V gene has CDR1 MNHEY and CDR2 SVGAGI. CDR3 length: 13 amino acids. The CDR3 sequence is CAGSYSGNAEAFF. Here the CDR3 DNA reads TGTGCCGGCAGTTACTCGGGGAACGCTGAAGCTTTCTTT.

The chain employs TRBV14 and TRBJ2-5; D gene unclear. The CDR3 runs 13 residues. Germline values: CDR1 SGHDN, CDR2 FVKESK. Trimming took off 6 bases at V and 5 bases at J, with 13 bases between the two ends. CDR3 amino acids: CASSHWAGETQYF. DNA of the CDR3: TGTGCCAGCAGTCATTGGGCCGGGGAGACCCAGTACTTC.